This TCR beta chain stems from a study of tumor-infiltrating lymphocytes in primary liver carcinoma. Study information: Samples returned roughly 3.5 to 8 million productive TCRbeta reads each. Read depth did not differ significantly between tissue types.

From around 530 ng of total RNA, TCR beta-specific cDNA was reverse-transcribed using a constant-region primer. ARM-PCR, slightly modified, supplied the TCR beta libraries through three nested multiplex PCR rounds. TRBV1-TRBV30 forward primers paired with a C-beta reverse primer drove the first two PCR rounds, about 11 cycles each. TCRdb fed the multiplex PCR reads into MiXCR, producing one record per CDR3 protein. The repertoire has 40,000 or so distinct CDR3 sequences, 75% of them found once; the top ten carry around 40%. The CDR3 extends over 14 amino acids. The germline V and J ends were trimmed by 4 bases and 8 bases, with 21 bases remaining between them. CDR1 SQVTM and CDR2 ANQGSEA come from the germline V gene. Unsorted bulk tissue (about 20-30 mg) underwent RNA and DNA co-extraction.

The sample was tumor-adjacent normal liver tissue. This chain links TRBV29-1 with TRBJ2-7, with D perhaps matching TRBD1 (6 bases). This receptor was identified in a woman in her twenties or thirties with primary liver carcinoma and hepatitis B virus infection. For the CDR3, the DNA is TGCAGCGTTGGACAGGAGTCTCTCCGCCATAAGCAGTACTTC. It yields the protein CSVGQESLRHKQYF.